The source of this T cell receptor (beta chain) is a study of T cells in localized non-small cell lung cancer (dated by TCRdb to the early 2020s). Regarding the study in general: T cell repertoires of 236 early-stage NSCLC patients were analyzed, with tumors being compared against uninvolved tumor-adjacent lungs. The cohort was made up of around 250 treatment-naive NSCLC patients whose localized lung tumors had been resected. NSCLC patients had a mean age of roughly 64 years, and fewer than 150 were male and around 99 female.

The investigation overall reported the following: Multi-region tumor sequencing was not performed, so intratumor heterogeneity could not be excluded. Longer overall survival was associated with higher blood T cell density, whereas shorter survival was associated with higher adjacent-lung clonality. Because of the exploratory design, TCR variables were selected using unadjusted p-values without false-discovery rate correction. Uninvolved tumor-adjacent lung showed the highest T cell clonality, higher than tumor, which suggests more focused antigenic responses in the uninvolved tumor-adjacent lung. Of the top 100 tumor clones, a median of 57 were detected in paired uninvolved adjacent lung; under 35 were also among that lung's top 100.

Inclusive of the bounding cysteine and phenylalanine, the CDR3 is 15 residues long. Here the CDR3 DNA is all that survives: 45 bases in frame from base 1. The germline V and J ends show losses of 0 bases and 4 bases respectively, and no gene match explains 6 bases of the junction. CDR1 MGHRA and CDR2 YSYEKL were looked up in the germline V gene. TCR beta CDR3 regions were sequenced from DNA using the immunoSEQ Assay. The published analysis was carried out like this. T cell density was computed as TCR beta template counts normalized to usable DNA estimated by amplifying housekeeping genes. The preseqR package was used to estimate richness by extrapolating to 400,000 templates for PBMC samples and to 120,000 templates for tissue samples. Clonality was taken to be one minus Pielou's evenness. To identify tissue-enriched TCRs, differential abundance testing was run on productive amino-acid clonotypes with a minimum total count of 5 and an alpha of 0.1. The Jaccard Index and the Morisita Overlap Index were used to measure repertoire overlap between compartments. TCR beta CDR3s were clustered by GLIPH together with public tetramer-defined viral CDR3s, and at least three viral sequences plus V-gene enrichment were required for viral motifs. TCRdb took this table from immuneACCESS and kept in-frame rearrangements with V and J called. Such tables lack part of the clones; where checked against another copy, unresolved V genes explain under half of the gap, and the rest is unexplained. The V and J calls and clone size were taken over from that table, and D and trimming were inferred from the DNA. Within this sample are around 3,000 clones, with less than 40% of them counted one time only. The top ten constitute roughly 20% of the sample.

To note about this clone: It has no known antigen specificity. No much larger clonotype is one base removed from it; base qualities were not supplied.

At diagnosis, tumor, uninvolved tumor-adjacent lung and peripheral blood were collected and then preserved as a mix of FFPE and fresh-frozen material. The sequencing used lung tumor tissue, collected before any cancer treatment. This TCR was sampled from a male donor aged 60 or older with stage I squamous cell lung carcinoma. Rearrangement joined TRBV4-1 to TRBJ2-7; 7 nucleotides in the junction match TRBD1. The DNA reads TGCGCCAGCAGCCAAGACCCGACAGGGACGTACGAGCAGTACTTC. Its amino acids are CASSQDPTGTYEQYF.